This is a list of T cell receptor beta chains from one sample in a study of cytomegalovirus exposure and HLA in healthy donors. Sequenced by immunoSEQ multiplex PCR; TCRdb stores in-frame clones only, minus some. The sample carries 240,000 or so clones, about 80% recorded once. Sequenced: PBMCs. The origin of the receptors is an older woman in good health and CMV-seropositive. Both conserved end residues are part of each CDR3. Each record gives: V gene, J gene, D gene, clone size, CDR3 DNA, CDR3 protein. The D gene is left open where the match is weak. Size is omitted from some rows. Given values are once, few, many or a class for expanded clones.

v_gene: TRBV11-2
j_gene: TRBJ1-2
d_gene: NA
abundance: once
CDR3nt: TGTGCCAGCAGCCACATATGGGGGGGAAAGACCTCGTACTATGGCTACACCTTC
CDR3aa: CASSHIWGGKTSYYGYTF

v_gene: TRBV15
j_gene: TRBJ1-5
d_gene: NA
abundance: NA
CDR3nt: TGTGCCACCAGCCTGAGGGTAGGGAACAATCAGCCCCAGCATTTT
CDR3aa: CATSLRVGNNQPQHF

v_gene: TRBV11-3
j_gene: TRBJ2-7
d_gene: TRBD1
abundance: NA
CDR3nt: TGTGCCAGCAGCTTAGGGCCCGGTTGGGTGGTACAGGGGAACTCCTACGAGCAGTACTTC
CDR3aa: CASSLGPGWVVQGNSYEQYF

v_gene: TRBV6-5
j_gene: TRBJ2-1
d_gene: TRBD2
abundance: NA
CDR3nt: TGTGCCAGCAGTTATTCGGGGAGGGCCTACAATGAGCAGTTCTTC
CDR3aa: CASSYSGRAYNEQFF

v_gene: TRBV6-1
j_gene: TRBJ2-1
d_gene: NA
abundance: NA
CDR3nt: TGTGCCAGCAGGCCCGCGGCGGGCTCCTACAATGAGCAGTTCTTC
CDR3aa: CASRPAAGSYNEQFF

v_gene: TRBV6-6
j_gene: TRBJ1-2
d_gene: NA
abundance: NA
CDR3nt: TGTGCCAGCACCCTCCGGGGACAACATATTAACTATGGCTACACCTTC
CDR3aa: CASTLRGQHINYGYTF

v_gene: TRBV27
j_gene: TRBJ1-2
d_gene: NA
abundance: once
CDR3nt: TGTGCCAGCAGTTTATTGGGAGGGAAGGACTATGGCTACACCTTC
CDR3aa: CASSLLGGKDYGYTF

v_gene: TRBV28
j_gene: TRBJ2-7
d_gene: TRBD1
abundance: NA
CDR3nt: TGTGCCAGCAGTTCTACTGGGACAGGGTCGCCATACGAGCAGTACTTC
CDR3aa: CASSSTGTGSPYEQYF

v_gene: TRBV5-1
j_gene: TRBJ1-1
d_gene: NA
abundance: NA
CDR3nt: TGCGCCAGCAGCTTGGCTGCAGGGGCCAACACTGAAGCTTTCTTT
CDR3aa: CASSLAAGANTEAFF

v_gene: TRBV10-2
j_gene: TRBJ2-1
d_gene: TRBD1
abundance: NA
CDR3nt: TGCGCCAGCACGAGGGGGCGGAATGAGCAGTTCTTC
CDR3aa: CASTRGRNEQFF

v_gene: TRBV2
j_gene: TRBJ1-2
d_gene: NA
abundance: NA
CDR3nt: TGTGCCAGCAGTTTCGGCAGGGGCCAAGCAGGGTATGGCTACACCTTC
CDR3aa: CASSFGRGQAGYGYTF

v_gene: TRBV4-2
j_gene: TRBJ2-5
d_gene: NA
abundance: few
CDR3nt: TGTGCCAGCAGCCAGGGCTCGGAGGGGTCCCAGTACTTC
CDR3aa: CASSQGSEGSQYF

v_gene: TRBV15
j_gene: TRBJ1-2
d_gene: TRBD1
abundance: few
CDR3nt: TGTGCCACCAGCACACCCGACAGGGCCGGTGGCTACACCTTC
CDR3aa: CATSTPDRAGGYTF

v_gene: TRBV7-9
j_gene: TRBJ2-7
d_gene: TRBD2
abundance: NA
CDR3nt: TGTGCCAGCAGCATTCGACTAGCGACCACCTACGAGCAGTACTTC
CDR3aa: CASSIRLATTYEQYF

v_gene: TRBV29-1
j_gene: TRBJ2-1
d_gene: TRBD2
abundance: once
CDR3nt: TGCAGCGTTGCTTTACTAGCGGGAAGCAATGAGCAGTTCTTC
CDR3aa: CSVALLAGSNEQFF

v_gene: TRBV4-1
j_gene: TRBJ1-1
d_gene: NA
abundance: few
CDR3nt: TGCGCCAGCAGCCAAGTTAGACAGAACACTGAAGCTTTCTTT
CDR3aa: CASSQVRQNTEAFF

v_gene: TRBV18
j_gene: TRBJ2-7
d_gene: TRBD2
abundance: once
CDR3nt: TGTGCCAGCTCACCAAGGGGGACTAGCGGGAGCTGGTACGAGCAGTACTTC
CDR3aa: CASSPRGTSGSWYEQYF

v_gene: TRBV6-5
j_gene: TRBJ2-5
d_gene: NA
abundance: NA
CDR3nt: TGTGCCATTTCAGTTCCGGGTCGGAGCGTGACCCAGTACTTC
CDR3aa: CAISVPGRSVTQYF

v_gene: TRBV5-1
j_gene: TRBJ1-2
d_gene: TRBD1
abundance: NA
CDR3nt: TGCGCCAGCAGCTTGGCCAGTTGGGGACAGATCTATGGCTACACCTTC
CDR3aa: CASSLASWGQIYGYTF

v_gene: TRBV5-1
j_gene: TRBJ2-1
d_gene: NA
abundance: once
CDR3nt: TGCGCCAGCAGCTTGGAAGGGAGTGGCTACAATGAGCAGTTCTTC
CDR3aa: CASSLEGSGYNEQFF

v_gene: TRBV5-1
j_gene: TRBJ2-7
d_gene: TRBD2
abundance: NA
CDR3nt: TGCGCCAGCAGCTTGGAAACGGGAGGGCTCTACGAGCAGTACTTC
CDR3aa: CASSLETGGLYEQYF

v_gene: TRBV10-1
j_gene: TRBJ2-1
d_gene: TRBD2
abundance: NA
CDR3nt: TGCGCCAGCAGTGACCGGACTAGCGGGAGTTACAATGAGCAGTTCTTC
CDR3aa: CASSDRTSGSYNEQFF

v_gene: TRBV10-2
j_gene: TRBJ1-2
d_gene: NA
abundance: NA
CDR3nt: TGCGCCAGCAGTGAAGTGCGGCAGGGGCCCCATGGCTACACCTTC
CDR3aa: CASSEVRQGPHGYTF

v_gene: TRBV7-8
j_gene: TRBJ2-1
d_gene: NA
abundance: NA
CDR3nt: TGTGCCAGCAGCTTTCTGACTAGTTGGAATGAGCAGTTCTTC
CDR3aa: CASSFLTSWNEQFF

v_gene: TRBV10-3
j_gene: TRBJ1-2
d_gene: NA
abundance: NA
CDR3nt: TGTGCCATCAGCGACAGTAACTATGGCTACACCTTC
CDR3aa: CAISDSNYGYTF

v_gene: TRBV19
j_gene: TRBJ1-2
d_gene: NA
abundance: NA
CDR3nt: TGTGCCAGTAGGGGACATTTGGTCTATGGCTACACCTTC
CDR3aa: CASRGHLVYGYTF

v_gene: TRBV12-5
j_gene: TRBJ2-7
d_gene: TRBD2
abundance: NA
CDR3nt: TGTGCTAGTGGTTTGATACTAGCTCGGGAGGGTTACGAGCAGTACTTC
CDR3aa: CASGLILAREGYEQYF

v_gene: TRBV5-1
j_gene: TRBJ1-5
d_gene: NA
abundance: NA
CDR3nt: TGCGCCAGCAGCTTGGACCAGAATCAGCCCCAGCATTTT
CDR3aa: CASSLDQNQPQHF

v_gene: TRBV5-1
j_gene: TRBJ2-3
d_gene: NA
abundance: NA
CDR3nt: TGCGCCAGCAGCTCTCTGGGACATAACACAGATACGCAGTATTTT
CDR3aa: CASSSLGHNTDTQYF

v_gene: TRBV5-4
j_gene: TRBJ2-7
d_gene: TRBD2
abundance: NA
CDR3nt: TGTGCCAGCAGCTTAGGCGCTAGCGGGCCAACCTACGAGCAGTACTTC
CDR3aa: CASSLGASGPTYEQYF

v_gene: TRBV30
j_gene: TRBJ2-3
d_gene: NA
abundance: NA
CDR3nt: TGTGCCTGGAGTCCTTCTAAGTCCGGGAGAATGGATACGCAGTATTTT
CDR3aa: CAWSPSKSGRMDTQYF

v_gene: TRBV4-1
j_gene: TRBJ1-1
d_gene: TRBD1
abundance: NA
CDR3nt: TGCGCCAGCAGCCAAGCTGGGACAGCAAACACTGAAGCTTTCTTT
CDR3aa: CASSQAGTANTEAFF

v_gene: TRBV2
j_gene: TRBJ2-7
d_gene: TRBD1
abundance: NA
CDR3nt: TGTGCCAGCAGGTGGGGGACAGGCTACGAGCAGTACTTC
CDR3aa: CASRWGTGYEQYF

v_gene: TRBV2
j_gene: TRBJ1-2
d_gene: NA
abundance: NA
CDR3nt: TGTGCCAGCATAGTGGAGGAGCGTTATGGCTACACCTTC
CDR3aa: CASIVEERYGYTF

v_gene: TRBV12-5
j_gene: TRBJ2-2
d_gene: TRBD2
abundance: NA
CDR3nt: TGTGCTAGTGAGCCAGGACTAGCGGGAGGGAACACCGGGGAGCTGTTTTTT
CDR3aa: CASEPGLAGGNTGELFF

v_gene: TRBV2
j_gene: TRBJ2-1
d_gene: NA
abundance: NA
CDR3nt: TGTGCCAGCAGTATTAGCGGAGGAGGGAACAATGAGCAGTTCTTC
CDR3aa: CASSISGGGNNEQFF

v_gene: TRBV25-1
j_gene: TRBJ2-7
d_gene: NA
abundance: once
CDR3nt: TGTGCCAGCAACCGCGGGACAGCCTACGAGCAGTACTTC
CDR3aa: CASNRGTAYEQYF

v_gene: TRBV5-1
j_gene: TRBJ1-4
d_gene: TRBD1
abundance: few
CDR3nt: TGCGCCAGCAGCTCGGGACAGCTTAATGAAAAACTGTTTTTT
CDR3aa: CASSSGQLNEKLFF

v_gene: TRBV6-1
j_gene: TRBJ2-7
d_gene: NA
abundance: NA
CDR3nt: TGTGCCAGCAGTATGGACTCGCGTCCCTACGAGCAGTACTTC
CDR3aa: CASSMDSRPYEQYF

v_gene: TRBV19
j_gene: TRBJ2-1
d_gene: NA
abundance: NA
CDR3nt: TGTGCCAGTAGTCAGCGAGGACAGCTTTACAATGAGCAGTTCTTC
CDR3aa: CASSQRGQLYNEQFF

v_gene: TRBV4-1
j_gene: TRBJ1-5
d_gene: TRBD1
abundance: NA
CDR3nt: TGCGCCAGCAGCCAAGGAATTGGACAGGGGGCGAATAAGCAGCCCCAGCATTTT
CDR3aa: CASSQGIGQGANKQPQHF

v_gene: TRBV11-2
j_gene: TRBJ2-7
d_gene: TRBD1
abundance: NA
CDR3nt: TGTGCCAGCAGCATCCTAGGGGGACAGAAGTGGATAGATCAGTACTTC
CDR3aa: CASSILGGQKWIDQYF

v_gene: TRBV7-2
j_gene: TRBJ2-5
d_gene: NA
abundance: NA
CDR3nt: TGTGCCAGCAGCTTAGGTTCGGGGACTTCCTCTCAGACCCAGTACTTC
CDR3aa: CASSLGSGTSSQTQYF

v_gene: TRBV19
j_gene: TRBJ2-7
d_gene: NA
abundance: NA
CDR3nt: TGTGCCAGCAAGCAGAACCGGGACAACTCCTACGAGCAGTACTTC
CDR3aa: CASKQNRDNSYEQYF

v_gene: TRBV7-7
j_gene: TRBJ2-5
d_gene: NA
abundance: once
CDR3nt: TGTGCTAGCAGCGCCCTAGGGGATAGAGAGACCCAGTACTTC
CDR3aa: CASSALGDRETQYF

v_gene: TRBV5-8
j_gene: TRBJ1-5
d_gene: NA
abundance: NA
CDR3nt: TGTGCCAGCAGCTTCATGCAGGATCAGCCCCAGCATTTT
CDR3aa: CASSFMQDQPQHF

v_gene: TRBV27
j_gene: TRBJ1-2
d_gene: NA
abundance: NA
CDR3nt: TGTGCCAGCAGTTTTACAGGGCATACTATGCACTACACCTTC
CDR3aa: CASSFTGHTMHYTF

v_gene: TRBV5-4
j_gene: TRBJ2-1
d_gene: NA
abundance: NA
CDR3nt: TGTGCCAGCAGCCCCGGGGTAGCGGTATCCTACAATGAGCAGTTCTTC
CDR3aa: CASSPGVAVSYNEQFF

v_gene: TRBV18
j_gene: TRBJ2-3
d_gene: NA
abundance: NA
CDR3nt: TGTGCCAGCTCACCAGCAACTAGTAGAAGCACAGATACGCAGTATTTT
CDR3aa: CASSPATSRSTDTQYF

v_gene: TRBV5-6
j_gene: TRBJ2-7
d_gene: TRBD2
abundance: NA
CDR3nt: TGTGCCAGCAGCGGTAGCGGGAGTGGCTACGAGCAGTACTTC
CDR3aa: CASSGSGSGYEQYF

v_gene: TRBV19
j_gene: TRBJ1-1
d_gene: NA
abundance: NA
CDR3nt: TGTGCCAGTACTAAGAACACTGAAGCTTTCTTT
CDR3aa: CASTKNTEAFF

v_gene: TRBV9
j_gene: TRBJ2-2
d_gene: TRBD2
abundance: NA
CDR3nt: TGTGCCAGCAGCGTAGCACTAGCGGGGCTCACCGGGGAGCTGTTTTTT
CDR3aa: CASSVALAGLTGELFF

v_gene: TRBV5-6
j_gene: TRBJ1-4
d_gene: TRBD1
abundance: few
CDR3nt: TGTGCCAGCAGCGGGGGGACAGGGGGCTATGAAAAACTGTTTTTT
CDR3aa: CASSGGTGGYEKLFF

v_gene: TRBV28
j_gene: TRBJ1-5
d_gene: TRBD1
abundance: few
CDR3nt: TGTGCCAGCAGTTTAGGGGACAGGCGAAATCAGCCCCAGCATTTT
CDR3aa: CASSLGDRRNQPQHF

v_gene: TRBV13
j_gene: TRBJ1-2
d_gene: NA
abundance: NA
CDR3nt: TGTGCCAGCAGCCCCAGCGGGGTAGGCTACACCTTC
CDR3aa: CASSPSGVGYTF

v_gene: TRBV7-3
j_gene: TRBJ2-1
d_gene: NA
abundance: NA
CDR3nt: TGTGCCAGCAGCGCATACAGGGATAACAATGAGCAGTTCTTC
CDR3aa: CASSAYRDNNEQFF

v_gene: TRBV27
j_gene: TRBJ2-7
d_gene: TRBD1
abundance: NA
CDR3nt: TGTGCCAGCAGTACACTAGGACAGGGCAACTCCTACGAGCAGTACTTC
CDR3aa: CASSTLGQGNSYEQYF

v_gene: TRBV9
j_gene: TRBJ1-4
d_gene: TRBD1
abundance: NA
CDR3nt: TGTGCCAGCAGCGCGGGACAGGGTATAGAAAAACTGTTTTTT
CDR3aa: CASSAGQGIEKLFF

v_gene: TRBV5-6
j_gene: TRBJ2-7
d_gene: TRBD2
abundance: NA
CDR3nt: TGTGCCAGCAGCCGACGGGACTATCACTACGAGCAGTACTTC
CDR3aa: CASSRRDYHYEQYF